These 5 T cell receptor beta chains share one sample of origin, sequenced in a study of T-cell reconstitution after alpha-beta-depleted transplantation in children. A TCRbeta library incorporating unique molecular identifiers was prepared. TCRdb reprocessed the PCR reads via MiXCR and lists one record per CDR3 protein. The sample lists a few hundred thousand distinct CDR3 sequences, 20% occurring once. This sample comprised PBMCs from the stem cell graft donor, obtained from the stem cell graft. The receptors derive from a human donor who donated a stem cell graft to a child with acute myeloid leukemia.

This clonotype was seen repeatedly, ten times or more. The chain joins TRBV4-3 to TRBJ2-7; TRBD2 agrees at 13 bases. CDR3 size: 20 residues. V shed 0 bases, J shed 2 bases, and the junction held 13 bases outside the gene matches. The germline V gene has CDR1 LGHNA and CDR2 YSLEER. The DNA of the CDR3 is TGCGCCAGCAGCCAAGATGCTTCAGTAGGGACTAGCGGGATGACCTACGAGCAGTACTTC. It encodes CASSQDASVGTSGMTYEQYF.

In nucleotides, the CDR3 is TGTGCCAGCAGCTTACGGGACAGGGGCGAGCAGTACGTC. It is translated as CASSLRDRGEQYV. V gene TRBV5-8 combines with J gene TRBJ2-7; 10 bases align to TRBD1. The ends lost 2 bases at V and 6 bases at J; junction bases unmatched: 2. Germline V gene lookup returns CDR1 SGHTS and CDR2 YDEGEE. The CDR3 spans 13 residues.

This clonotype has a handful of counts. V gene TRBV5-6 combines with J gene TRBJ2-1, with 8 bases aligning to TRBD2. The trim removed 4 bases at V and 8 bases at J, leaving 11 bases unmatched. The V gene's germline CDR1 is SGHDT and CDR2 YYEEEE. CDR3 size: 15 residues. CDR3: CASSPPGLVLDEQFF. Written as DNA, the CDR3 is TGTGCCAGCAGCCCCCCGGGACTAGTCCTGGATGAGCAGTTCTTC.

This clonotype showed up just a few times. This rearrangement joins TRBV20-1 to TRBJ2-7; maybe TRBD2 (6 bases). The CDR3 spans 12 residues. Trimming shortened V by 6 bases and J by 3 bases, and 12 bases separated the two germline ends. Germline CDR1 DFQATT, CDR2 SNEGSKA (reference sequence). The CDR3, as DNA: TGCAGTGCCGAGGGACTTTACTACGAGCAGTACTTC. This codes for CSAEGLYYEQYF.

This clonotype was counted a few times. The chain links TRBV28 to TRBJ2-7, with TRBD2 identical over 8 bases. This CDR3 contains 16 residues. Germline V gene data show CDR1 as MDHEN and CDR2 as SYDVKM. Unmatched junction bases numbered 15, after V lost 5 bases and J lost 6 bases. CDR3 coding DNA: TGTGCCAGCAGTGTACCGTCGCGCGCGGGAGGTGCCGAGCAGTACTTC. Protein product: CASSVPSRAGGAEQYF.